The 18 T cell receptor beta chains below were found in one sample sequenced in a study of blood T cells in healthy people across ages. Primed by a sample-barcoded 5' primer and a J-beta primer mix, a second PCR proceeded for about 7 to 12 cycles. One entry per CDR3 protein, called by TCRdb with MiXCR from the 5' RACE reads. The table records around 670,000 distinct CDR3 sequences, around 31% of them present only once. The sequencing sample was made of blood. These receptors were obtained from a woman older than 75 in good health.

Comments on this clonotype: A much bigger clone sits one base away, suggesting this may be a read error. The V gene is TRBV6-1, the J gene TRBJ2-3; TRBD1 might be the D (6 bases). This CDR3 has 14 residues. Trimming took off 4 bases at V and 3 bases at J, with 11 bases between the two ends. Looked up from germline, CDR1 is MNHNS and CDR2 is SASEGT. The DNA for the CDR3 is TGTGCCAGCAGTGGCCCAACAGGGACAGATACGCAGTATTTT. Translated: CASSGPTGTDTQYF.

This clonotype was observed a few times. The rearrangement uses TRBV5-1 and TRBJ1-2; D gene uncertain. CDR1 SGHRS and CDR2 YFSETQ come from the germline V gene. The V gene lost 4 bases and the J gene lost 8 bases, with 15 bases spanning the gap. This CDR3 is 13 amino acids long. The CDR3 reads CASSPVLRRGYTF. The CDR3 DNA reads TGCGCCAGCAGCCCCGTACTCCGCCGGGGCTACACCTTC.

This clonotype was seen only once. J is TRBJ2-1 and V is TRBV20-1, with D possibly matching TRBD2 (5 bases). V was trimmed by 1 base and J by 6 bases, leaving 10 bases between them. This CDR3 is 13 amino acids long. Germline CDR1 and CDR2: DFQATT and SNEGSKA (reference sequence). DNA for the CDR3: TGCAGTGCTAGAGTCGGACTCATCAATGAGCAGTTCTTC. Its protein is CSARVGLINEQFF.

The chain couples TRBV20-1 to TRBJ1-1, with TRBD1 matching 7 bases. Germline CDR1 reads DFQATT; CDR2 reads SNEGSKA (reference sequence). V was pared by 2 bases and J by 2 bases, with 14 bases of the junction left unmatched. The CDR3 runs 17 residues. CDR3 residues: CSARPLGRGKLNTEAFF. In nucleotides, the CDR3 is TGCAGTGCTAGACCCCTAGGCAGGGGGAAACTTAACACTGAAGCTTTCTTT.

Many counts were recorded for this clonotype. V gene TRBV7-3 combines with J gene TRBJ1-1, with 8 bases fitting TRBD1. Trimming removed 6 bases from V and 3 bases from J; junction bases left unmatched: 6. CDR1 and CDR2 from the germline V gene are SGHTA and FQGTGA. This CDR3 comprises 14 residues. CDR3 bases: TGTGCCAGCAGGAGACAGGGGAGGGACACTGAAGCTTTCTTT. Amino acids: CASRRQGRDTEAFF.

The chain combines TRBV20-1 with TRBJ2-1; the D call may be TRBD1 or TRBD2 (5 bases each). CDR3 length: 16 amino acids. Trimming cost V 0 bases and J 3 bases, with 15 bases left between them. Germline V gives CDR1 DFQATT, CDR2 SNEGSKA (reference sequence). DNA of the CDR3: TGCAGTGCTAGAGATCGTGTGGGACCCTACTACAATGAGCAGTTCTTC. Translation: CSARDRVGPYYNEQFF.

Remarks on this clonotype: This may come from a read error, since a much larger clone is one base off. This sequence joins TRBV2 and TRBJ2-7, with 8 bases lining up with TRBD1. Germline V gene data show CDR1 as SNHLY and CDR2 as FYNNEI. The CDR3 contains 13 residues. The DNA of the CDR3 is TGTGCCAGCAGGACAGGGGTGAGCAACGAGCAGGACTTC. It translates to CASRTGVSNEQDF.

This clonotype was recorded many times. This chain connects TRBV27 to TRBJ2-5; TRBD1 is a possible D gene (6 bases). The germline gives CDR1 MNHEY, CDR2 SMNVEV (reference sequence). CDR3 size: 14 residues. V lost 6 bases, J lost 3 bases, and 14 bases lay in between. The CDR3: CASSSLNREETQYF. In nucleotides, the CDR3 is TGTGCCAGCAGCTCCCTTAACAGGGAAGAGACCCAGTACTTC.

About this clonotype itself: A clone one base away is much larger, so this may be a read error. The chain joins TRBV2 to TRBJ2-1; TRBD2 might be the D (7 bases). The V gene's germline CDR1 is SNHLY and CDR2 FYNNEI. The CDR3 length is 15 residues. Trimming took off 8 bases at V and 4 bases at J, with 18 bases between the two ends. In DNA form, the CDR3 reads TGTGCCAGCGGCGCCCCGGGGGGCGCGTACAATGAGCAGTTCTTC. This encodes CASGAPGGAYNEQFF.

This clonotype has at least ten counts. The V call is TRBV20-1, the J call TRBJ2-7; TRBD2 might be the D (6 bases). With 4 bases removed from V and 9 bases from J, the gap between germline ends came to 16 bases. CDR3 length: 12 residues. Germline loops: CDR1 DFQATT, CDR2 SNEGSKA (reference sequence). The CDR3 region is CSAKGLLQGQYF. The CDR3, as DNA: TGCAGTGCTAAGGGACTCCTGCAAGGGCAGTACTTC.

This sequence joins TRBV30 and TRBJ1-1; TRBD1 might be the D (5 bases). V was pared by 0 bases and J by 1 base, with 6 bases between. Germline values: CDR1 GTSNPN, CDR2 SVGIG (reference sequence). The CDR3 runs 13 residues. The CDR3, as DNA: TGTGCCTGGAGTGTAGGGACGAACACTGAAGCTTTCTTT. Translated, it gives CAWSVGTNTEAFF.

This clonotype was recorded many times. The gene calls are TRBV9 and TRBJ2-3; 10 nucleotides line up with TRBD2. This CDR3 region has 16 residues. V dropped 4 bases and J dropped 0; count of bases not matched to a gene: 5. Germline lookup yields CDR1 SGDLS and CDR2 YYNGEE. The CDR3 DNA reads TGTGCCAGCAGCTTTCATAGCGGGGGGAGCACAGATACGCAGTATTTT. Residues: CASSFHSGGSTDTQYF.

This clonotype has ten or more counts. The chain has TRBV5-6 and TRBJ1-1, with 7 bases aligning to TRBD1. The CDR3 is 13 residues long. V shed 5 bases and J 4 bases; nucleotides not matched to a gene: 5. The germline gives CDR1 SGHDT, CDR2 YYEEEE. The CDR3 here is CASSPGTVTEAFF. The CDR3 DNA sequence: TGTGCCAGCAGTCCCGGGACAGTCACTGAAGCTTTCTTT.

This clonotype was counted at least ten times. The J gene is TRBJ2-7, the V gene TRBV14, with 10 bases fitting TRBD1. Germline V gene data show CDR1 as SGHDN and CDR2 as FVKESK. The ends lost 4 bases at V and 3 bases at J; junction bases unmatched: 6. The CDR3 runs 15 residues. The CDR3 reads CASSRGDRGVYEQYF. The CDR3 region has the DNA TGTGCCAGCAGCCGGGGGGACAGGGGAGTCTACGAGCAGTACTTC.

This clonotype was seen repeatedly, ten times or more. The chain couples TRBV6-5 to TRBJ1-2; possible D gene TRBD1, 5 bases. The V end lost 5 bases, the J end lost 3 bases, and 13 bases lay between the germline ends. The CDR3 is 14 amino acids. The germline gives CDR1 MNHEY, CDR2 SVGAGI. The DNA of the CDR3 is TGTGCCAGCAGTATGACAGCTACTGACTATGGCTACACCTTC. Protein sequence: CASSMTATDYGYTF.

The CDR3 loop is CASSVSGTSTDTQYF. The CDR3 nucleotides are TGTGCCAGCAGCGTCAGCGGAACTAGCACAGATACGCAGTATTTT. V is TRBV9 and J is TRBJ2-3; possibly TRBD2 for D (5 bases). The V gene's germline CDR1 is SGDLS and CDR2 YYNGEE. Trimming removed 2 bases from V and 0 bases from J, with 10 bases in between. This CDR3 comprises 15 residues.

The CDR3, as DNA: TGTGCCAGTAATAGTGCGACCGGGGCCCAGCATTTT. This sequence encodes CASNSATGAQHF. V usage is TRBV2 and J usage is TRBJ1-5, with D unclear. The CDR3 loop spans 12 amino acids. CDR1 SNHLY and CDR2 FYNNEI come from the germline V gene. The ends were cut back, 9 bases at V and 11 bases at J, with 17 bases in the middle.

This clonotype was recorded a few times. A much larger clonotype is one base distant, so this may be a read error. V and J are TRBV20-1 and TRBJ1-2, with 9 bases aligning to TRBD1. The germline CDR1 and CDR2 sequences are DFQATT and SNEGSKA (reference sequence). The CDR3 totals 15 residues. The J segment lost 6 bases and the V segment lost 3 bases, leaving 11 bases of the junction unmatched. CDR3 residues: CSASMGQGTWDGYTF. The CDR3 bases are TGCAGTGCTAGTATGGGACAGGGAACGTGGGATGGCTACACCTTC.